This T cell receptor beta chain was sequenced in a study of CD8+CD57+ T cells in acquired aplastic anemia (dated by TCRdb to 2016 to 2019). Regarding the study in general: A mean of about 3.2 ug of DNA, ranging from about 0.17 to 30 ug, was extracted from sorted CD4+ and CD8+ cells. CD8+CD57+ expansion was defined as a frequency above the mean frequency observed in healthy subjects.

Genomic DNA served as template for TCR beta VDJ combination and CDR3 sequence profiling. An Illumina HiSeq 2000 was the platform used for TCR repertoire sequencing. The study's own analysis went as follows. TRBV/TRBJ rearrangement plots, CDR3 size and DJ length profiles, and Simpson's diversity index were used to evaluate the repertoires. The immunodominant clone was defined as the most abundant DNA sequence in deep sequencing data. CDR3 amino acid sequences were screened for sharing across subjects and were compared with published repertoires and the VDJdb database. TCRdb trimmed the raw reads at Q25, called clones with MiXCR and kept productive beta chains. Every distinct CDR3 protein forms one entry, paired with its most common genes and DNA. The V and J calls and clone size come from TCRdb's table, not from the authors' own analysis. The sample profile shows about 190,000 distinct CDR3 sequences; roughly half of them were found once. Jointly, the top ten make up approximately 9.7% of the sample.

This clonotype was observed at least ten times. What this receptor recognizes is not known. The input lacks base qualities; no much larger clone sits a single base away. Flow cytometry had shown CD8+CD57+ cell expansion in the patients selected for sequencing. Every patient had severe acquired aplastic anemia, diagnosed using the International Study of Aplastic Anemia and Agranulocytosis and Camitta criteria. No therapy had been received by the patients at the time of blood sampling. TCR repertoires of sorted CD4+ and CD8+ blood T cells from severe aplastic anemia patients and healthy subjects were deep-sequenced in the study. Patients were enrolled under clinicaltrials.gov protocols 00001620, 01623167, 00001397, 00071045, 00081523 and 00961064 in the USA. Ficoll-Paque density gradient centrifugation was used to isolate peripheral blood mononuclear cells. Before DNA extraction, CD4+ and CD8+ T cells were sorted with FACS or magnetic beads.

CDR1 is given as MGHDK and CDR2 as SYGVNS, both from the germline V gene. The CDR3 covers 15 residues, taking in both the cysteine and the phenylalanine. Of all the DNA, just the CDR3 is kept, 45 bases in frame from base 1. V is trimmed back by 3 bases and J by 2 bases, and the junction contains 3 bases that no gene match accounts for. Overall study outcomes, separate from this receptor: Although twenty-nine CD8+ CDR3 sequences were shared by patients and controls, these sequences appeared highly expressed in patients and within the immunodominant clones of patients. Between patients and healthy controls, no significant difference in CD8+ Simpson's diversity was found (P=0.060).

This clonotype originated in a human donor with aplastic anemia. The sample comprised sorted CD4+, CD8+, or CD8+CD57+ T cells (not recorded which) from PBMCs. The rearranged chain carries TRBV25-1 and TRBJ2-3, with 9 middle bases fitting TRBD2. The CDR3 reads as follows: CASSDQREATDTQYF. The DNA sequence reads TGTGCCAGCAGTGATCAGCGGGAGGCCACAGATACGCAGTATTTT.